These T cell receptor beta chains were read from a single sample in a study of T cell responses to AZD1222 COVID-19 vaccine. This table comes from immunoSEQ multiplex PCR, and its TCRdb copy is limited to in-frame clones, with some not included. The repertoire holds around 140,000 clones, approximately 94% seen once, with roughly 9.1% in the top ten. The specimen comprised peripheral blood, sampled on day 0 of AZD1222 vaccination. The source is an adult in good health. Each CDR3 is given with its conserved first and last residue. The order of the fields is J gene, D gene, clone size, V gene, CDR3 DNA, CDR3 protein. D genes are given only for firm matches. Size is stated for part of the rows, as once, few or many counts, or as a class when the clone is expanded.

>TRBJ1-6|-|-|TRBV5-1
TGCGCCAGCAGCCCAGACTTCTTCTCCTATAATTCACCCCTCCACTTT
CASSPDFFSYNSPLHF
>TRBJ2-2|TRBD1|-|TRBV24-1
TGTGCCACCAGTGATCCTGGACAGGGGAGCACCGGGGAGCTGTTTTTT
CATSDPGQGSTGELFF
>TRBJ1-1|-|-|TRBV19
TGTGCCAGTAGTGTACGTTACGGGTCCCCGAACACTGAAGCTTTCTTT
CASSVRYGSPNTEAFF
>TRBJ1-2|TRBD1|-|TRBV2
TGTGCCAGCCGACCGGGACAGGAAAAAATCTATGGCTACACCTTC
CASRPGQEKIYGYTF
>TRBJ2-1|-|-|TRBV5-1
TGCGCCAGCAGCTTCGGCCATGAGGGGGATGAGCAGTTCTTC
CASSFGHEGDEQFF
>TRBJ1-6|-|-|TRBV6-4
TGTGCCAGCAGTGACTATCTGGGTTCACCCCTCCACTTT
CASSDYLGSPLHF
>TRBJ1-5|-|-|TRBV30
TGTGCCTGGAGTAAGTTGGTCGGGGATCAGCCCCAGCATTTT
CAWSKLVGDQPQHF
>TRBJ1-2|TRBD1|-|TRBV27
TGTGCCAGTATGGGACAGGGATCCTATGGCTACACCTTC
CASMGQGSYGYTF
>TRBJ1-6|TRBD1|-|TRBV18
TGTGCCAGCTCCGTAGGACAGGGGAGTAATTCACCCCTCCACTTT
CASSVGQGSNSPLHF
>TRBJ2-4|-|-|TRBV7-8
TGTGCCAGCAGCCTTCCGAGGAGGGAAGCAGCCAAAAACATTCAGTACTTC
CASSLPRREAAKNIQYF
>TRBJ1-4|TRBD1|-|TRBV24-1
TGTGCCACCTACGACAGGGAGCGTCATGAAAAACTGTTTTTT
CATYDRERHEKLFF
>TRBJ2-1|TRBD2|-|TRBV3-1/TRBV3-2
TGTGCCAGCAGCCTTAGCGGGGGGGTGGGTGAGCAGTTCTTC
CASSLSGGVGEQFF
>TRBJ2-5|-|-|TRBV18
TGTGCCAGCTCACCCCAAGAGACCCAGTACTTC
CASSPQETQYF
>TRBJ1-2|-|-|TRBV13
TGTGCCAGCAGCTTAGGCCACATGTCGGATGGCTACACCTTC
CASSLGHMSDGYTF
>TRBJ2-2|-|-|TRBV7-9
TGTGCCAGCAGCCCGATCCGGGAGATAAACACCGGGGAGCTGTTTTTT
CASSPIREINTGELFF
>TRBJ1-5|-|-|TRBV11-2
TGTGCCAGCAGCTCGGGAGGTCAGCCCCAGCATTTT
CASSSGGQPQHF
>TRBJ2-7|TRBD2|-|TRBV5-6
TGTGCCAGCAGCCCGGGACTAGTAAGTCCCTACGAGCAGTACTTC
CASSPGLVSPYEQYF
>TRBJ2-1|TRBD2|-|TRBV5-4
TGTGCCAGCAGCTTGGATACCGGGACTAGCGGGAGTCTATGGCAGTTCTTC
CASSLDTGTSGSLWQFF
>TRBJ1-1|-|-|TRBV30
TGTGCCTGGAGTGACCTGAACACTGAAGCTTTCTTT
CAWSDLNTEAFF
>TRBJ1-2|-|-|TRBV30
TGTGCCTGGAGTCGCGACAGGAACTATGGCTACACCTTC
CAWSRDRNYGYTF
>TRBJ2-2|-|-|TRBV10-2
TGCGCCAGCAGCGGTCAGGGGGGGACCGGGGAGCTGTTTTTT
CASSGQGGTGELFF
>TRBJ1-1|-|-|TRBV21-1
TGTGCCAGCAGCCCAATCCGGACTGACTTAGCTTTCTTT
CASSPIRTDLAFF
>TRBJ2-5|TRBD2|once|TRBV4-2
TGTGCCAGCAGCCAAGATCGGGGGGGAAGTGAGACCCAGTACTTC
CASSQDRGGSETQYF
>TRBJ1-1|-|-|TRBV27
TGTGCCAGCAGTTTATTAGGACGGGAAGCTTTCTTT
CASSLLGREAFF
>TRBJ1-3|TRBD1|-|TRBV28
TGTGCCAGCAGTTCACCGACAGGGGGCTCTGGAAACACCATATATTTT
CASSSPTGGSGNTIYF
>TRBJ1-2|TRBD1|-|TRBV4-1
TGCGCCAGCAGCCAAGAGCCGGGGGGGCAGGGGGCGCGAGGCTACACCTTC
CASSQEPGGQGARGYTF
>TRBJ1-1|-|-|TRBV13
TGTGCCAGCAGCTTACTGCTCAGGGCCATGAACACTGAAGCTTTCTTT
CASSLLLRAMNTEAFF
>TRBJ2-5|TRBD1|-|TRBV6-5
TGTGCCAGCAGGGCCCCGGGACAGGGGCGGGAGACCCAGTACTTC
CASRAPGQGRETQYF
>TRBJ2-7|TRBD1|-|TRBV7-9
TGTGCCAGCAGCTCACCCCCCCGCCTCGGGACAGGGTATATTTTCGAGCAGTACTTC
CASSSPPRLGTGYIFEQYF